The T cell receptor (beta chain) under discussion was sequenced for a study of blood T cell repertoires in COVID-19. Study-wide context: Spain, Italy and the United States supplied samples that represented acute and convalescent COVID-19. The analysed material was cDNA or gDNA that came from T cells, B-cell-depleted T cells, or PBMCs.

This clone was counted once. The authors' processing: From reference gene primer amplification, estimates of nucleated cell counts were derived. Sequenced by immunoSEQ multiplex PCR; TCRdb stores in-frame clones only, minus some. V, J and clone size derive from that table, while D and trimming were established from the DNA sequence. The sample has over 80,000 clones; 65% to 90% are singletons. This CDR3 is 16 amino acids long. CDR1 and CDR2 from the germline V gene are LNHDA and SQIVND (reference sequence). V lost 5 bases, J lost 1 base, and 14 bases lay in between. The V gene is TRBV19, the J gene TRBJ2-2; weak D call: TRBD2 (6 bases). This TCR came from an elderly man with active or convalescent COVID-19. Specimen: peripheral blood. CDR3 nucleotides: TGTGCCAGTAGTCCCCGTGGTAGCGGGAACACCGGGGAGCTGTTTTTT. This encodes CASSPRGSGNTGELFF.